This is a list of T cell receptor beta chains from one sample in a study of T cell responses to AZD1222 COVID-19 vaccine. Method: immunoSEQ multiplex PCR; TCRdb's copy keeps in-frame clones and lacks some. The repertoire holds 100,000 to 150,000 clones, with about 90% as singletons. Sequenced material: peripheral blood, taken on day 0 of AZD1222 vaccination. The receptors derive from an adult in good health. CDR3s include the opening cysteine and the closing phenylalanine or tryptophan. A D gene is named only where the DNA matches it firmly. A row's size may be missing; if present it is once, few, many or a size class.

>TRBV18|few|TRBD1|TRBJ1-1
CASSPLFKQGANTEAFF
TGTGCCAGCTCACCACTTTTTAAGCAGGGGGCTAACACTGAAGCTTTCTTT
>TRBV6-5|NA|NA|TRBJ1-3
CASSSSDSASGNTIYF
NA
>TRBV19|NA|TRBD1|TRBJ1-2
CASSIERRQGAEGYTF
TGTGCCAGTAGTATCGAAAGGAGACAGGGGGCAGAGGGCTACACCTTC
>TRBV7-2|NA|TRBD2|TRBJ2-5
CASSAGGPETQYF
TGTGCCAGCAGTGCGGGGGGGCCGGAGACCCAGTACTTC
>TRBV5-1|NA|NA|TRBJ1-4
CASSRDIATNEKLFF
TGCGCCAGCAGCCGGGACATCGCAACTAATGAAAAACTGTTTTTT
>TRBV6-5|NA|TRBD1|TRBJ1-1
CASSSGGTEAFF
TGTGCCAGCAGTTCAGGGGGCACTGAAGCTTTCTTT
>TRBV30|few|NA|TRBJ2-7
CAWSAGYEQYF
TGTGCCTGGAGTGCAGGTTACGAGCAGTACTTC
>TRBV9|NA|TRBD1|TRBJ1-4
CASSVLGTGEEKLFF
TGTGCCAGCAGCGTACTGGGGACAGGGGAAGAAAAACTGTTTTTT
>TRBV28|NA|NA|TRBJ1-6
CASSLPRGPLHF
TGTGCCAGCAGTTTGCCTCGGGGCCCCCTCCACTTT
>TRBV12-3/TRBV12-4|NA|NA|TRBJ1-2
CASSLGRGYGYTF
TGTGCCAGCAGTTTAGGCAGGGGATATGGCTACACCTTC